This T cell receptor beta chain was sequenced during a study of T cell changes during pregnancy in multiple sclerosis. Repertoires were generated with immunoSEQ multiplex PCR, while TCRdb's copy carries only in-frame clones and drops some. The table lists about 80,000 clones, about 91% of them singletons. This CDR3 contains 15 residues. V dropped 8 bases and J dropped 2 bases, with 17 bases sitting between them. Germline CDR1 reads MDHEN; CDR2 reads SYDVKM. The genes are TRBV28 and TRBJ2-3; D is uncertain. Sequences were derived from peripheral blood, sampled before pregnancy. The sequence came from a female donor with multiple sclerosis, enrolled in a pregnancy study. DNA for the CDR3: TGTGCCAGCCACGCCGCAGACAAATTCACAGATACGCAGTATTTT. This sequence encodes CASHAADKFTDTQYF.